This T cell receptor beta chain was sequenced during a study of cytomegalovirus exposure and HLA in healthy donors. For the study at large: Later, an analysis reported that the 120 or so validation repertoires had used the same platform as the roughly 680 first-cohort repertoires. Findings and caveats of the study: Most observed TCR sequences were rare, whereas some public TCRs were detected in many donors. In vitro, a few CMV-associated chains proved specific for CMV antigens.

This clone has just one count. Its target is not known. Data came from immunoSEQ multiplex PCR; TCRdb stores just in-frame clones and leaves some out. The sample has fewer than 200,000 clones; approximately 86% are singletons. J lost 6 bases, V lost 4 bases, and 7 bases had no gene match. The CDR3 is 16 residues long. The V gene's germline CDR1 is ENHRY and CDR2 SYGVKD. Separate from the 666-subject first cohort was the approximately 120-subject validation cohort, to which the donors belonged. The chain recombines TRBV10-3 with TRBJ2-1, with 12 positions matching TRBD2. Sequencing was performed on PBMCs. This clonotype originated in a man aged 18 to 35 in good health and CMV-seropositive. The DNA of the CDR3 is TGTGCCATCAGTGCAAGACTAGCGGGAGCTGCCAATGAGCAGTTCTTC. Amino acid sequence: CAISARLAGAANEQFF.